This TCR beta chain emerged from a study of identical twins. Template switching added a universal primer binding site, and final cDNA carried unique molecular identifiers. TCRdb processed the 5' RACE reads anew with MiXCR; each CDR3 protein has one entry. The sample contains 600,000 to 800,000 distinct CDR3 sequences, around 21% of which appear only once. Trimming cost V 4 bases and J 10 bases, with 11 bases left between them. Germline-derived CDR1 and CDR2 are MNHEY and SVGEGT. The length of the CDR3 is 12 residues. The data were also submitted as part of a second study, on T cells expressing NK-cell markers. Turning to that study: Seven of eight sequenced donors tested HCMV-seropositive; one tested seronegative. The CD3+CD56-NKG2C+ fraction was also led by these clonotypes in several donors.

This TCR derives from a young woman in good health. The chain has TRBV6-2 or TRBV6-3 and TRBJ2-1; D uncertain. Source material: PBMCs. CDR3 residues: CASSFRIGEQFF. CDR3 nucleotide sequence: TGTGCCAGCAGTTTCAGGATCGGGGAGCAGTTCTTC.